This TCR beta chain originates from a study of cytomegalovirus exposure and HLA in healthy donors. Whole-study results and caveats: Data from an earlier analysis indicated that most TCR beta V segments were productive either about 87% or about 30% of the time.

Germline CDR1 SQVTM, CDR2 ANQGSEA. This CDR3 contains 14 residues. After removal of 6 bases from V and 3 bases from J, the junction contained 7 bases not matched to a gene. Note on this clone: The target antigen is unknown.

Primers for the PCR totalled 60 Vbeta and 13 Jbeta. Repertoires were generated with immunoSEQ multiplex PCR, while TCRdb's copy carries only in-frame clones and drops some. The repertoire holds 80,000 to 95,000 clones, with under 80% as singletons. The chain employs TRBV29-1 and TRBJ2-2, with 7 bases that match TRBD1. Input material: PBMCs. The sequence derives from a man aged 18 to 30 in good health and CMV-seropositive. The CDR3: CSVHLTGYTGELFF. The CDR3 DNA reads as TGCAGCGTCCACCTGACAGGGTACACCGGGGAGCTGTTTTTT.